This is a list of T cell receptor beta chains from one sample in a study of blood T cell repertoires in COVID-19. TCRdb keeps only in-frame clones here, not all; method: immunoSEQ multiplex PCR. The table includes about 130,000 clones, around 90% detected once. The sequenced material came from peripheral blood. The receptors originated from a man aged 45-65 years with active COVID-19. Each CDR3 is given with its conserved first and last residue. A D gene is named only where the DNA matches it firmly. Clone size is not always given. Where it is, it says once, few, many or a class for expanded clones.

>-|TRBV7-3|TRBJ2-1|TRBD2
CASSFTSGGSNEQFF
TGTGCCAGCAGCTTTACTAGCGGGGGGTCCAATGAGCAGTTCTTC
>-|TRBV7-9|TRBJ2-2|TRBD1
CASSSRTGRRTGELFF
TGTGCCAGCAGTTCACGGACAGGCCGAAGGACCGGGGAGCTGTTTTTT
>-|TRBV5-1|TRBJ2-3|TRBD2
CASSLLAGASTDTQYF
TGCGCCAGCAGCTTGCTAGCGGGAGCTAGCACAGATACGCAGTATTTT
>-|TRBV6-2/TRBV6-3|TRBJ2-3|TRBD2
CASSYSGSSGSRDTQYF
TGTGCCAGCAGTTACTCGGGATCTAGCGGGAGTAGAGATACGCAGTATTTT
>-|TRBV7-9|TRBJ1-2|-
CASSVPGRSPGGYTF
TGTGCCAGCAGCGTACCTGGCAGGTCGCCGGGGGGCTACACCTTC
>-|TRBV7-8|TRBJ2-1|-
CASSPRLTDEQFF
TGTGCCAGCAGCCCCCGACTAACCGATGAGCAGTTCTTC
>-|TRBV5-4|TRBJ2-5|TRBD2
CASSLASGETQYF
TGTGCCAGCAGCTTGGCTAGCGGTGAGACCCAGTACTTC
>-|TRBV10-1|TRBJ2-3|TRBD1
CASSTLTGTDTQYF
TGCGCCAGCAGTACCTTGACAGGGACAGATACGCAGTATTTT
>-|TRBV7-9|TRBJ2-1|-
CASSSDTGSYNEQFF
TGTGCCAGCAGCTCGGACACCGGCTCCTACAATGAGCAGTTCTTC
>-|TRBV18|TRBJ1-6|TRBD1
CASSPTGYNSPLHF
TGTGCCAGCTCACCGACAGGGTATAATTCACCCCTCCACTTT
>-|TRBV9|TRBJ2-1|-
CASSVERGTTGPPLDEQFF
TGTGCCAGCAGCGTTGAACGGGGAACGACGGGTCCGCCGCTCGATGAGCAGTTCTTC
>-|TRBV19|TRBJ1-1|-
CASSIGKNTEAFF
TGTGCCAGTAGTATCGGGAAGAACACTGAAGCTTTCTTT
>-|TRBV5-1|TRBJ2-7|TRBD1
CASSNRGDEQYF
TGCGCCAGCAGCAACAGGGGAGACGAGCAGTACTTC
>once|TRBV6-5|TRBJ2-3|-
CASSYRGITDTQYF
TGTGCCAGCAGTTACAGGGGGATTACAGATACGCAGTATTTT
>-|TRBV18|TRBJ2-3|TRBD2
CASSPSGGTDTQYF
TGTGCCAGCTCACCCAGCGGGGGCACAGATACGCAGTATTTT
>once|TRBV3-1/TRBV3-2|TRBJ2-7|TRBD1
CASSQSTGNHEQYF
TGTGCCAGCAGCCAATCGACAGGGAACCACGAGCAGTACTTC
>-|TRBV28|TRBJ1-4|TRBD1
CASSQTGSIEKLFF
TGTGCCAGCAGCCAGACAGGGAGTATTGAAAAACTGTTTTTT
>-|TRBV11-3|TRBJ2-1|TRBD2
CASSLSSTSGEQFF
TGTGCCAGCAGCTTATCCTCAACTAGCGGCGAGCAGTTCTTC
>-|TRBV6-1|TRBJ2-3|-
CASSERTPYDHRDTQYF
TGTGCCAGCAGTGAAAGGACTCCATATGATCATAGGGATACGCAGTATTTT
>-|TRBV5-1|TRBJ2-1|-
CATTGGGEQFF
TGCGCCACCACAGGTGGCGGTGAGCAGTTCTTC
>-|TRBV3-1/TRBV3-2|TRBJ1-5|-
CASSQGRVQPQHF
TGTGCCAGCAGCCAGGGCAGGGTTCAGCCCCAGCATTTT
>once|TRBV11-2|TRBJ1-1|-
CASSLVGGAFF
TGTGCCAGCAGCTTAGTGGGGGGAGCTTTCTTT
>-|TRBV9|TRBJ2-5|-
CASSVSPGTTQETQYF
TGTGCCAGCAGCGTATCTCCCGGCACGACACAAGAGACCCAGTACTTC
>-|TRBV27|TRBJ2-6|-
CASSPLSGANVLTF
TGTGCCAGCAGTCCTCTCTCTGGGGCCAACGTCCTGACTTTC
>once|TRBV19|TRBJ2-1|TRBD2
CASSTAGTSGNEQFF
TGTGCCAGTAGTACCGCCGGGACTAGCGGAAATGAGCAGTTCTTC
>-|TRBV5-1|TRBJ2-1|TRBD2
CASSLRTGGLNNEQFF
TGCGCCAGCAGCTTGCGCACGGGGGGGCTTAACAATGAGCAGTTCTTC
>-|TRBV20-1|TRBJ2-7|-
CSASLVRGVGEQYF
TGCAGTGCTAGTCTTGTCAGGGGAGTGGGGGAGCAGTACTTC
>-|TRBV27|TRBJ1-2|TRBD1
CASSSIQGAGGYTF
TGTGCCAGCAGCAGTATACAGGGGGCAGGCGGCTACACCTTC
>once|TRBV6-5|TRBJ1-4|-
CASRHRATNEKLFF
TGTGCCAGCAGGCACAGGGCAACTAATGAAAAACTGTTTTTT
>once|TRBV29-1|TRBJ1-1|-
CSGRQVLNTEAFF
TGCAGCGGCCGACAGGTTCTGAACACTGAAGCTTTCTTT
>-|TRBV14|TRBJ1-2|-
CASSPDSNYGYTF
TGTGCCAGCAGCCCGGACAGTAACTATGGCTACACCTTC
>-|TRBV14|TRBJ2-1|TRBD2
CASSSGLAGVWGYNEQFF
TGTGCCAGCAGCTCAGGGCTAGCGGGAGTATGGGGCTACAATGAGCAGTTCTTC
>once|TRBV6-6|TRBJ2-7|TRBD1
CASSKTGGGYEQYF
TGTGCCAGCAGCAAGACAGGGGGCGGGTACGAGCAGTACTTC
>-|TRBV14|TRBJ1-3|-
CASGQSSGNTIYF
TGTGCCAGCGGACAGAGCTCTGGAAACACCATATATTTT
>once|TRBV2|TRBJ2-1|-
CASREWSLSSYNEQFF
TGTGCCAGCAGGGAATGGAGCCTGAGCTCCTACAATGAGCAGTTCTTC
>-|TRBV5-5|TRBJ2-1|TRBD2
CASSLGLAGTQRLYNEQFF
TGTGCCAGCAGCCTGGGACTAGCGGGGACCCAAAGATTATACAATGAGCAGTTCTTC
>-|TRBV29-1|TRBJ1-2|TRBD1
CSVEGDRGRINYGYTF
TGCAGCGTTGAAGGGGACAGGGGCCGTATTAACTATGGCTACACCTTC
>-|TRBV6-5|TRBJ2-5|TRBD2
CASSYSGGLEETQYF
TGTGCCAGCAGTTACAGCGGGGGGCTGGAGGAGACCCAGTACTTC
>once|TRBV11-2|TRBJ1-5|TRBD1
CASSLGTGGVQPQHF
TGTGCCAGCAGCTTAGGGACAGGGGGTGTACAGCCCCAGCATTTT
>few|TRBV19|TRBJ2-4|-
CASSISGWGRTKNIQYF
TGTGCCAGTAGTATCTCCGGCTGGGGGAGGACCAAAAACATTCAGTACTTC
>once|TRBV15|TRBJ1-2|-
CATSMEGSNYGYTF
TGTGCCACCAGCATGGAGGGGAGTAACTATGGCTACACCTTC
>-|TRBV21-1|TRBJ1-2|-
CASSKEGGRDSNYGYTF
TGTGCCAGCAGCAAAGAAGGGGGTAGAGACAGTAACTATGGCTACACCTTC
>-|TRBV3-1/TRBV3-2|TRBJ2-3|-
CASSQNGDTQYF
TGTGCCAGCAGCCAAAACGGGGATACGCAGTATTTT
>-|TRBV5-4|TRBJ1-1|-
CASSPTAWEENTEAFF
TGTGCCAGCAGCCCAACGGCGTGGGAGGAGAACACTGAAGCTTTCTTT
>-|TRBV6-5|TRBJ2-3|TRBD1
CAGGTGRDTDTQYF
TGTGCCGGGGGGACAGGGAGGGACACAGATACGCAGTATTTT
>-|TRBV19|TRBJ2-2|TRBD1
CASSTQGTGELFF
TGTGCCAGTAGCACACAGGGGACCGGGGAGCTGTTTTTT
>-|TRBV5-4|TRBJ2-2|-
CASSLGPGDTGELFF
TGTGCCAGCAGCTTGGGGCCGGGGGACACCGGGGAGCTGTTTTTT
>-|TRBV3-1/TRBV3-2|TRBJ1-4|-
CASSQSGAEKLFF
TGTGCCAGCAGCCAATCAGGGGCCGAAAAACTGTTTTTT
>-|TRBV11-2|TRBJ2-7|-
CASSRGGDYEQYF
TGTGCCAGCAGCCGAGGAGGAGACTACGAGCAGTACTTC
>-|TRBV29-1|TRBJ1-1|-
CSVDLFTEAFF
TGCAGCGTTGATCTGTTTACTGAAGCTTTCTTT
>-|TRBV5-4|TRBJ2-1|TRBD2
CASRGGSEAYNEQFF
TGTGCCAGCAGGGGGGGGTCAGAAGCATACAATGAGCAGTTCTTC
>-|TRBV6-6|TRBJ1-5|-
CASNRANNQPQHF
TGTGCCAGCAACAGGGCAAACAATCAGCCCCAGCATTTT
>-|TRBV11-2|TRBJ2-4|TRBD1
CASSLTQGLHLAKNIQYF
TGTGCCAGCAGCTTGACACAGGGGCTGCATCTAGCCAAAAACATTCAGTACTTC
>-|TRBV5-8|TRBJ2-7|TRBD2
CASSRSGGYLYEQYF
TGTGCCAGCAGCCGTAGCGGGGGTTACCTCTACGAGCAGTACTTC
>-|TRBV5-1|TRBJ2-1|-
CASSLGAIYNEQFF
TGCGCCAGCAGCTTGGGGGCCATCTACAATGAGCAGTTCTTC
>-|TRBV6-4|TRBJ1-5|TRBD1
CASSPLRTGDLVSNQPQHF
TGTGCCAGCAGTCCTCTGCGGACAGGCGACCTAGTTAGCAATCAGCCCCAGCATTTT
>-|TRBV5-1|TRBJ1-2|TRBD1
CASSQGQGLGYTF
TGCGCCAGCAGCCAGGGACAGGGACTAGGCTACACCTTC